What follows are 5 T cell receptor beta chains derived from one specimen sequenced in a study of blood T cells in healthy people across ages (dated by TCRdb to between 2014 and 2017). The library was generated by 5' RACE. The sample was run on an Illumina HiSeq 2500. A second PCR of about 6 to 12 cycles was performed with a sample-barcoded 5' primer and a J-beta primer mix. In TCRdb, the public reads were trimmed at Q25 with fastp and aligned with MiXCR, with productive beta chains retained. Merged by CDR3 protein, the rows form single entries marked with the most common genes and DNA. This sample has approximately 770,000 distinct CDR3 sequences in its table, and roughly 60% of those were observed once. Of the sample, roughly 22% falls within the top ten clones. The sample was blood. The source of these receptors is a man aged 25-45 years in good health.

This clonotype was seen only a few times. The chain carries TRBV14 and TRBJ1-2, with 8 bases that match TRBD1. Germline V CDR1 and CDR2: SGHDN, FVKESK. The CDR3 spans 15 residues. Trimming cost V 2 bases and J 6 bases; bases outside gene matches: 8. The CDR3 DNA reads TGTGCCAGCAGCCAACTAGGACAGGGATTGGATGGCTACACCTTC. It specifies CASSQLGQGLDGYTF.

The V call is TRBV20-1, the J call TRBJ1-2; a possible D gene is TRBD1 (5 bases). CDR1 is DFQATT and CDR2 is SNEGSKA in the germline V gene (reference sequence). The CDR3 is 15 amino acids. The V gene lost 5 bases and the J gene lost 1 base, with 17 bases spanning the gap. The CDR3 sequence is CSAQDQDTSNYGYTF. The DNA of the CDR3 is TGCAGTGCTCAAGATCAGGACACAAGTAACTATGGCTACACCTTC.

The gene calls are TRBV6-6 and TRBJ2-1; D is uncertain. The DNA end favors TRBJ2-7, so the J call may be wrong. CDR1 MNHNY and CDR2 SVGAGI come from the germline V gene (reference sequence). The CDR3 loop spans 13 amino acids. CDR3 sequence: CASSLGTYNEQYF. DNA for the CDR3: TGTGCCAGCAGTTTGGGAACCTACAATGAGCAGTACTTC.

The gene calls are TRBV28 and TRBJ2-1; D may be TRBD1 or TRBD2 (6 bases each). Trimming removed 7 bases at V and 13 bases at J, with 14 bases between. Germline V gives CDR1 MDHEN, CDR2 SYDVKM. This CDR3 region has 11 residues. The CDR3 reads CASTFAGGQFF. In DNA form, the CDR3 reads TGTGCCAGCACTTTCGCCGGGGGCCAGTTCTTC.

The chain carries TRBV6-2 or TRBV6-3 and TRBJ2-1; D not certain. This CDR3 spans 14 amino acids. Trimming removed 0 bases at V and 4 bases at J, with 7 bases between. Germline loops: CDR1 MNHEY, CDR2 SVGEGT. This chain's CDR3 is CASSYSGKYNEQFF. The CDR3 region has the DNA TGTGCCAGCAGTTACTCGGGGAAGTACAATGAGCAGTTCTTC.